These T cell receptor beta chains were read from a single sample in a study of identical twins. TCRdb independently ran MiXCR on the 5' RACE reads; one entry per CDR3 protein. The table records about 240,000 distinct CDR3 sequences, about 10% of them present only once. Sequenced: memory T cells sorted from blood. The source of these receptors is a man aged 50-59 years in good health. Each CDR3 is given with its conserved first and last residue. The D gene is left open where the match is weak. A clone size is listed for some rows: how often the clone was seen (once, few, many), or a class if it is expanded.

j_gene: TRBJ2-2; len: 14; v_gene: TRBV5-1; d_gene: -; abundance: few; CDR3nt: TGCGCCAGCAGCTTGGGGCCAAAAACCGGGGAGCTGTTTTTT; CDR3aa: CASSLGPKTGELFF
j_gene: TRBJ2-7; len: 13; v_gene: TRBV19; d_gene: -; abundance: few; CDR3nt: TGTGCCAGTAGCCGCTTGGGCTCCTACGAGCAGTACTTC; CDR3aa: CASSRLGSYEQYF
j_gene: TRBJ2-1; len: 11; v_gene: TRBV5-4; d_gene: -; abundance: -; CDR3nt: TGTGCCAGCAGCTTGGACATTGAGCAGTTCTTC; CDR3aa: CASSLDIEQFF
j_gene: TRBJ2-3; len: 16; v_gene: TRBV5-1; d_gene: TRBD2; abundance: few; CDR3nt: TGCGCCAGCAGCTTGGCCATAGCGGGGATTGCAGATACGCAGTATTTT; CDR3aa: CASSLAIAGIADTQYF
j_gene: TRBJ1-2; len: 12; v_gene: TRBV20-1; d_gene: -; abundance: few; CDR3nt: TGCAGTGCTTCTGACAGTATCTATGGCTACACCTTC; CDR3aa: CSASDSIYGYTF
j_gene: TRBJ2-7; len: 15; v_gene: TRBV7-2; d_gene: -; abundance: many; CDR3nt: TGTGCCAGCAGCACGGACCTCACAGCCCCCTACGAGCAGTACTTC; CDR3aa: CASSTDLTAPYEQYF
j_gene: TRBJ2-2; len: 14; v_gene: TRBV20-1; d_gene: TRBD2; abundance: few; CDR3nt: TGCAGTGCTCGGACTAGCGGGTTCGCCGGGGAGCTGTTTTTT; CDR3aa: CSARTSGFAGELFF
j_gene: TRBJ1-5; len: 13; v_gene: TRBV10-3; d_gene: -; abundance: many; CDR3nt: TGTGCCATCAGTAGACAGGTATATCAGCCCCAGCATTTT; CDR3aa: CAISRQVYQPQHF
j_gene: TRBJ2-7; len: 15; v_gene: TRBV7-9; d_gene: -; abundance: many; CDR3nt: TGTGCCAGCACCTCTACTCGTACCAGCATCTACGAGCAGTACTTC; CDR3aa: CASTSTRTSIYEQYF
j_gene: TRBJ1-4; len: 16; v_gene: TRBV20-1; d_gene: TRBD1; abundance: many; CDR3nt: TGCAGTGCTAGAGATACAAGGACAGGGATCGGGGAAAAACTGTTTTTT; CDR3aa: CSARDTRTGIGEKLFF
j_gene: TRBJ2-7; len: 14; v_gene: TRBV28; d_gene: -; abundance: many; CDR3nt: TGTGCCAGCAGTACTTTCGGCATTTCCTACGAGCAGTACTTC; CDR3aa: CASSTFGISYEQYF
j_gene: TRBJ1-5; len: 14; v_gene: TRBV20-1; d_gene: -; abundance: many; CDR3nt: TGCAGTGCTATATTGCCGATGGCGAATCAGCCCCAGCATTTT; CDR3aa: CSAILPMANQPQHF
j_gene: TRBJ2-1; len: 13; v_gene: TRBV2; d_gene: -; abundance: many; CDR3nt: TGTGCCAGCAGTGAAGGACAGGGAGGTGAGCAGTTCTTC; CDR3aa: CASSEGQGGEQFF
j_gene: TRBJ2-7; len: 13; v_gene: TRBV20-1; d_gene: -; abundance: many; CDR3nt: TGCAGTGCTAGAGATATCTATAGCTACGAGCAGTACTTC; CDR3aa: CSARDIYSYEQYF
j_gene: TRBJ2-1; len: 14; v_gene: TRBV6-5; d_gene: TRBD1; abundance: many; CDR3nt: TGTGCCAGCAGTTACTTTACAGGGGGCTTTGAGCAGTTCTTC; CDR3aa: CASSYFTGGFEQFF
j_gene: TRBJ2-3; len: 15; v_gene: TRBV20-1; d_gene: TRBD2; abundance: many; CDR3nt: TGCAGTGCTAGGCGTACTAGCGGGAGAGGGGATACGCAGTATTTT; CDR3aa: CSARRTSGRGDTQYF
j_gene: TRBJ2-7; len: 13; v_gene: TRBV7-2; d_gene: -; abundance: few; CDR3nt: TGTGCCAGCAGCTTATTAACTCACAAAGAGCAGTACTTC; CDR3aa: CASSLLTHKEQYF
j_gene: TRBJ2-2; len: 14; v_gene: TRBV4-3; d_gene: TRBD1; abundance: few; CDR3nt: TGCGCCAGCCGGTTTGACAGGGCATCCGGGGAGCTGTTTTTT; CDR3aa: CASRFDRASGELFF
j_gene: TRBJ2-3; len: 18; v_gene: TRBV5-1; d_gene: TRBD2; abundance: few; CDR3nt: TGCGCCAGCAGCTCTCGTCCTAGCGGGGGGACTAGCACAGATACGCAGTATTTT; CDR3aa: CASSSRPSGGTSTDTQYF
j_gene: TRBJ1-1; len: 12; v_gene: TRBV3-1; d_gene: -; abundance: many; CDR3nt: TGTGCCAGCAGCCGGACCGGGGTTGCGGCTTTCTTT; CDR3aa: CASSRTGVAAFF
j_gene: TRBJ2-5; len: 15; v_gene: TRBV20-1; d_gene: TRBD2; abundance: -; CDR3nt: TGCAGTGCTAGGGGCCTAACTAGCGAACAAGAGACCCAGTACTTC; CDR3aa: CSARGLTSEQETQYF
j_gene: TRBJ2-7; len: 16; v_gene: TRBV18; d_gene: TRBD1; abundance: -; CDR3nt: TGTGCCAGCTCACCACCGGTAGGACAGGGATCCTACGAGCAGTACTTC; CDR3aa: CASSPPVGQGSYEQYF
j_gene: TRBJ2-1; len: 14; v_gene: TRBV7-2; d_gene: -; abundance: many; CDR3nt: TGTGCCAGCAGCTTAAACGCCCGAGGGAATGAGCAGTTCTTC; CDR3aa: CASSLNARGNEQFF
j_gene: TRBJ1-3; len: 14; v_gene: TRBV12-3/TRBV12-4; d_gene: -; abundance: few; CDR3nt: TGTGCCAGCAGGGGGCCATTCTCTGGAAACACCATATATTTT; CDR3aa: CASRGPFSGNTIYF
j_gene: TRBJ1-3; len: 15; v_gene: TRBV5-5; d_gene: -; abundance: few; CDR3nt: TGTGCCAGCAGCTTGGAGACGTTCTCTGGAAACACCATATATTTT; CDR3aa: CASSLETFSGNTIYF
j_gene: TRBJ1-1; len: 14; v_gene: TRBV4-1; d_gene: TRBD1; abundance: -; CDR3nt: TGCGCCAGCAGCAGGGGACAGATGAACACTGAAGCTTTCTTT; CDR3aa: CASSRGQMNTEAFF
j_gene: TRBJ2-1; len: 19; v_gene: TRBV7-2; d_gene: TRBD2; abundance: many; CDR3nt: TGTGCCAGCAGCTTAGCGTCGACTAGCGGGAGCGGGAAACGCAATGAGCAGTTCTTC; CDR3aa: CASSLASTSGSGKRNEQFF
j_gene: TRBJ2-5; len: 18; v_gene: TRBV21-1; d_gene: -; abundance: few; CDR3nt: TGTGCCAGCAGCAAAGGGCCTGGCAGGGGAGAGGGACAAGAGACCCAGTACTTC; CDR3aa: CASSKGPGRGEGQETQYF
j_gene: TRBJ1-1; len: 17; v_gene: TRBV5-1; d_gene: TRBD1; abundance: many; CDR3nt: TGCGCCAGCAGCTTGGGCGGGACAGGGGGCCCCTACACTGAAGCTTTCTTT; CDR3aa: CASSLGGTGGPYTEAFF
j_gene: TRBJ2-2; len: 14; v_gene: TRBV7-6; d_gene: -; abundance: -; CDR3nt: TGTGCCAGCAGCTTCAGTGCGGGCACCGGGGAGCTGTTTTTT; CDR3aa: CASSFSAGTGELFF
j_gene: TRBJ1-1; len: 14; v_gene: TRBV5-5; d_gene: -; abundance: few; CDR3nt: TGTGCCAGCAGCTTTGGGGGCATGAACACTGAAGCTTTCTTT; CDR3aa: CASSFGGMNTEAFF
j_gene: TRBJ1-1; len: 13; v_gene: TRBV7-9; d_gene: -; abundance: many; CDR3nt: TGTGCCAGCAGCTTAGGGGAGACGGTGCGGGCTTTCTTT; CDR3aa: CASSLGETVRAFF
j_gene: TRBJ2-1; len: 16; v_gene: TRBV29-1; d_gene: -; abundance: few; CDR3nt: TGCAGCGTTGAAGGGGCCCAAGGACAGAATTTAAATGAGCAGTTCTTC; CDR3aa: CSVEGAQGQNLNEQFF
j_gene: TRBJ2-7; len: 13; v_gene: TRBV7-2; d_gene: -; abundance: -; CDR3nt: TGTGCCAGCAGCTTATTGCAGACCTACGAGCAGTACTTC; CDR3aa: CASSLLQTYEQYF
j_gene: TRBJ1-1; len: 16; v_gene: TRBV20-1; d_gene: -; abundance: many; CDR3nt: TGCAGTGCTAGACGGAACCGGGGCCATTTGAACACTGAAGCTTTCTTT; CDR3aa: CSARRNRGHLNTEAFF
j_gene: TRBJ2-1; len: 20; v_gene: TRBV4-2; d_gene: -; abundance: -; CDR3nt: TGTGCCAGCAGCCAAGATCGAGGCAAGGGAGCAACTAGCTCCTACAATGAGCAGTTCTTC; CDR3aa: CASSQDRGKGATSSYNEQFF
j_gene: TRBJ2-7; len: 15; v_gene: TRBV5-4; d_gene: TRBD1; abundance: few; CDR3nt: TGTGCCAGCAGCCGTGACAGGGGGCGCTCGTACGAGCAGTACTTC; CDR3aa: CASSRDRGRSYEQYF
j_gene: TRBJ2-3; len: 12; v_gene: TRBV2; d_gene: -; abundance: -; CDR3nt: TGTGCCAGCATGGCGGGGACAGATACGCAGTATTTT; CDR3aa: CASMAGTDTQYF
j_gene: TRBJ2-5; len: 14; v_gene: TRBV7-9; d_gene: TRBD1; abundance: -; CDR3nt: TGTGCCAGCAGCTCGGGACAGGGCTTCGGGGCCCAGTACTTC; CDR3aa: CASSSGQGFGAQYF
j_gene: TRBJ1-1; len: 14; v_gene: TRBV20-1; d_gene: TRBD1; abundance: many; CDR3nt: TGCAGTGCTGAGGAGGACAGGAGGAACACTGAAGCTTTCTTT; CDR3aa: CSAEEDRRNTEAFF
j_gene: TRBJ1-2; len: 15; v_gene: TRBV19; d_gene: -; abundance: many; CDR3nt: TGTGCCAGTAGTATAACGGCTGAAGGGCCCTATGGCTACACCTTC; CDR3aa: CASSITAEGPYGYTF
j_gene: TRBJ1-6; len: 16; v_gene: TRBV20-1; d_gene: -; abundance: medium-sized; CDR3nt: TGCAGTGCTAGAGATCTCGCGGGGGGTGATAATTCACCCCTCCACTTT; CDR3aa: CSARDLAGGDNSPLHF
j_gene: TRBJ1-2; len: 15; v_gene: TRBV12-3/TRBV12-4; d_gene: TRBD1; abundance: many; CDR3nt: TGTGCCAGCAGACAAGCCGGGACAGGACTCTATGGCTACACCTTC; CDR3aa: CASRQAGTGLYGYTF
j_gene: TRBJ1-4; len: 13; v_gene: TRBV11-2; d_gene: -; abundance: many; CDR3nt: TGTGCCAGCAGCTTCATCCCGGGCGAAAAACTGTTTTTT; CDR3aa: CASSFIPGEKLFF
j_gene: TRBJ2-3; len: 19; v_gene: TRBV2; d_gene: TRBD2; abundance: -; CDR3nt: TGTGCCAGCACCCGATCTCCCCCGGGACTAGCGGGGTACACAGATACGCAGTATTTT; CDR3aa: CASTRSPPGLAGYTDTQYF
j_gene: TRBJ2-5; len: 17; v_gene: TRBV4-2; d_gene: TRBD1; abundance: few; CDR3nt: TGTGCCAGCAGCCAAGCGCTTCCGGGACAGGGGGCGGAGACCCAGTACTTC; CDR3aa: CASSQALPGQGAETQYF
j_gene: TRBJ2-2; len: 12; v_gene: TRBV12-3/TRBV12-4; d_gene: -; abundance: many; CDR3nt: TGTGCCAGCAGTTCTTATATCGGGGAGCTGTTTTTT; CDR3aa: CASSSYIGELFF
j_gene: TRBJ2-1; len: 14; v_gene: TRBV18; d_gene: -; abundance: many; CDR3nt: TGTGCCAGCTCACCACCCGTGACTAGCAATGAGCAGTTCTTC; CDR3aa: CASSPPVTSNEQFF
j_gene: TRBJ1-6; len: 14; v_gene: TRBV2; d_gene: -; abundance: few; CDR3nt: TGTGCCACTTTACAGGAAGCCTATAATTCACCCCTCCACTTT; CDR3aa: CATLQEAYNSPLHF